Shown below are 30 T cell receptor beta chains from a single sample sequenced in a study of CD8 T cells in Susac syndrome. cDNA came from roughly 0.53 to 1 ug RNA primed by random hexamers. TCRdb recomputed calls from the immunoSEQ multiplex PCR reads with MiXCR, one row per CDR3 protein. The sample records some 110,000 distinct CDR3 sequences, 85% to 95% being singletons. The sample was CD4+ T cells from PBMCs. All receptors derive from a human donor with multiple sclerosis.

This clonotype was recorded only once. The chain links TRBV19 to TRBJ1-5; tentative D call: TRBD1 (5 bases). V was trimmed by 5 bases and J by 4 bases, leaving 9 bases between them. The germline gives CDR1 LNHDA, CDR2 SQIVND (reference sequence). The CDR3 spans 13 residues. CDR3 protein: CASSDSRNQPQHF. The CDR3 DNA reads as TGTGCCAGTAGTGACAGCCGAAATCAGCCCCAGCATTTT.

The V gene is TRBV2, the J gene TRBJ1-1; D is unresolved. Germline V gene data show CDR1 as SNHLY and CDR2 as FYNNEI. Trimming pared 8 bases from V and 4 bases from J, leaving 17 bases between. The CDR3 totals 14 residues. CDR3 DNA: TGTGCCAGCTTTCCCCTCCAGGCAGCCACTGAAGCTTTCTTT. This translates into CASFPLQAATEAFF.

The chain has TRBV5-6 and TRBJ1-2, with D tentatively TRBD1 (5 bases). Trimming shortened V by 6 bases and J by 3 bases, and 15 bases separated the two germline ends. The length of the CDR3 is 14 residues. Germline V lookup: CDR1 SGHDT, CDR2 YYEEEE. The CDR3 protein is CASIDDPGHYGYTF. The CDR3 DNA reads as TGTGCCAGCATAGACGACCCGGGACACTATGGCTACACCTTC.

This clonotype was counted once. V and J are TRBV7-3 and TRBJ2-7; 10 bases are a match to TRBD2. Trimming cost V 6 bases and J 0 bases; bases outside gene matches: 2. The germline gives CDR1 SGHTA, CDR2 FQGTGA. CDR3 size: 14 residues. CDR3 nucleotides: TGTGCCAGCAGTTCTAGCGGGGGCTCCTACGAGCAGTACTTC. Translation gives CASSSSGGSYEQYF. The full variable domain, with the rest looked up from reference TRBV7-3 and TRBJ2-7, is GAGVSQTPSNKVTEKGKYVELRCDPISGHTALYWYRQSLGQGPEFLIYFQGTGAADDSGLPNDRFFAVRPEGSVSTLKIQRTERGDSAVYLCASSSSGGSYEQYFGPGTRLTVT.

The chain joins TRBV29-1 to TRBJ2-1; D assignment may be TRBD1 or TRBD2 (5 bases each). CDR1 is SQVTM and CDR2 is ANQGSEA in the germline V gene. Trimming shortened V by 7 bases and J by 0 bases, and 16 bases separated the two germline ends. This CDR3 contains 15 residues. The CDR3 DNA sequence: TGCAGCGGTGGGGCCCGGGAAAACTCCTACAATGAGCAGTTCTTC. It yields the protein CSGGARENSYNEQFF.

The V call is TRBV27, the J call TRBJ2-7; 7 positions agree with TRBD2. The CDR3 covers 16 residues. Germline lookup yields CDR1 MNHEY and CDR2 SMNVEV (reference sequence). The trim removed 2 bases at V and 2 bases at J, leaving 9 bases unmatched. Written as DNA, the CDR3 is TGTGCCAGCAGTTTAAAGGGTCTAGCGGCACCCTACGAGCAGTACTTC. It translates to CASSLKGLAAPYEQYF.

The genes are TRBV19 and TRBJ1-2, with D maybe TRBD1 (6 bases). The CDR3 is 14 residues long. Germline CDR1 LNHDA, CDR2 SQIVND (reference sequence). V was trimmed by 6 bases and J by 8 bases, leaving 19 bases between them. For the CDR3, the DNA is TGTGCCAGTAGCCGGACAGATCTCCCCTTAGGCTACACCTTC. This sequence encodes CASSRTDLPLGYTF.

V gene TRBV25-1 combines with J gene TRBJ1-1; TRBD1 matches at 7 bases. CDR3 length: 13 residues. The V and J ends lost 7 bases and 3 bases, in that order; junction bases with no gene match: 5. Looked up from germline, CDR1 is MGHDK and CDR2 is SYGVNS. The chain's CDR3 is CASTRGWDTEAFF. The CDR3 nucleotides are TGTGCCAGCACCAGGGGGTGGGACACTGAAGCTTTCTTT. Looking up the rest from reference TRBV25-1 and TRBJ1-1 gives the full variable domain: EADIYQTPRYLVIGTGKKITLECSQTMGHDKMYWYQQDPGMELHLIHYSYGVNSTEKGDLSSESTVSRIRTEHFPLTLESARPSHTSQYLCASTRGWDTEAFFGQGTRLTVV.

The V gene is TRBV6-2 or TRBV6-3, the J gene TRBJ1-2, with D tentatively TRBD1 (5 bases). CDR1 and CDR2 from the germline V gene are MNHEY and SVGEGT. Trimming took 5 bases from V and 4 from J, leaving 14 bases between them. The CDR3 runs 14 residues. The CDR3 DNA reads TGTGCCAGCAGTCCGTCACTGGGGCGCTATGGCTACACCTTC. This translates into CASSPSLGRYGYTF.

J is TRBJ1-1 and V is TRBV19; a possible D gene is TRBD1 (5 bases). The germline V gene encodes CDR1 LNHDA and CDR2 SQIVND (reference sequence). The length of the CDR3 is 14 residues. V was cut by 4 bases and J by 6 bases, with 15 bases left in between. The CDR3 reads CASSKKWTIPEAFF. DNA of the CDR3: TGTGCCAGTAGTAAGAAATGGACAATCCCTGAAGCTTTCTTT.

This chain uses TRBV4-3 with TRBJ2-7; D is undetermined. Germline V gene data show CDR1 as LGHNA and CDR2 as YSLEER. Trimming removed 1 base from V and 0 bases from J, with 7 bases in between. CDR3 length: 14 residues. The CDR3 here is CASSQGPGSYEQYF. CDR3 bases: TGCGCCAGCAGCCAAGGCCCCGGCTCCTACGAGCAGTACTTC.

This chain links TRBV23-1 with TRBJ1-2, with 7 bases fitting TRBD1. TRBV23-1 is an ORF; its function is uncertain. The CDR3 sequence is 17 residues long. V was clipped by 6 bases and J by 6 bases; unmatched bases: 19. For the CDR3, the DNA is TGCGCCAGCAGACCCTTAAGTAGGGGGCGCGAAGGGGATGGCTACACCTTC. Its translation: CASRPLSRGREGDGYTF.

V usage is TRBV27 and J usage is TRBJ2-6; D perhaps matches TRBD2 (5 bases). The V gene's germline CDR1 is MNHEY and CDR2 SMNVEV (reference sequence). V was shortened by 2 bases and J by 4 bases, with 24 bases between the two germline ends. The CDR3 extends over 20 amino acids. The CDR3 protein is CASSLRGGPGLASGANVLTF. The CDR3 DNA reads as TGTGCCAGCAGTTTACGTGGCGGGCCTGGATTGGCCTCCGGGGCCAACGTCCTGACTTTC.

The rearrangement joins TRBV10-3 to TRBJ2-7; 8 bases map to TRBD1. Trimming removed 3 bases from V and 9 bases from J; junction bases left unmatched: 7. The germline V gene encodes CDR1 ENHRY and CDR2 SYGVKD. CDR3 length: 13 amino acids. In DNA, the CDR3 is TGTGCCATCAGTGAAGGGACAGGAACGGGGCAGTACTTC. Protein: CAISEGTGTGQYF.

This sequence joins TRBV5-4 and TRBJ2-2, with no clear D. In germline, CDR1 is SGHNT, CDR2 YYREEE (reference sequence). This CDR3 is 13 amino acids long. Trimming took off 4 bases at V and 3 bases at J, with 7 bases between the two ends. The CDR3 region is CASSRRDTGELFF. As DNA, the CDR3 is TGTGCCAGCAGCCGAAGGGACACCGGGGAGCTGTTTTTT.

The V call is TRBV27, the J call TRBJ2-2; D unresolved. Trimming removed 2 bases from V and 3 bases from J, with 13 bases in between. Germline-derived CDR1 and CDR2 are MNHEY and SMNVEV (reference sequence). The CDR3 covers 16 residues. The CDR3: CASSLRLGPDTGELFF. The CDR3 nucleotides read TGTGCCAGCAGTTTACGACTGGGTCCGGACACCGGGGAGCTGTTTTTT.

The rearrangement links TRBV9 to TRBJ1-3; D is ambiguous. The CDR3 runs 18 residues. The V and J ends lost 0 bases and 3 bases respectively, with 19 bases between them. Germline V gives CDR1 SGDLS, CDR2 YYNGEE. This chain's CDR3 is CASSVAPAGLRVGNTIYF. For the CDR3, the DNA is TGTGCCAGCAGCGTAGCTCCGGCCGGGCTCCGGGTTGGAAACACCATATATTTT. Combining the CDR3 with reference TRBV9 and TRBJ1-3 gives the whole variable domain DSGVTQTPKHLITATGQRVTLRCSPRSGDLSVYWYQQSLDQGLQFLIQYYNGEERAKGNILERFSAQQFPDLHSELNLSSLELGDSALYFCASSVAPAGLRVGNTIYFGEGSWLTVV.

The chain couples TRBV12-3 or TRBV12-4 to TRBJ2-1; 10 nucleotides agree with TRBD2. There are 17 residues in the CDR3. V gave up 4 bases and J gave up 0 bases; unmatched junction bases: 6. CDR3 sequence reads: CASSSTLAGASYNEQFF. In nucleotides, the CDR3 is TGTGCCAGCAGTTCGACCCTAGCGGGGGCCTCCTACAATGAGCAGTTCTTC.

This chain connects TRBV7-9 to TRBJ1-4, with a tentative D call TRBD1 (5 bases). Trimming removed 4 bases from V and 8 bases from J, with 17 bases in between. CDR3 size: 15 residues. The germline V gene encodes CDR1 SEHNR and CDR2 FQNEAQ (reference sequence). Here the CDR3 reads CASSSRDGLGEKLFF. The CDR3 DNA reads TGTGCCAGCAGCTCCCGGGACGGCCTAGGGGAAAAACTGTTTTTT. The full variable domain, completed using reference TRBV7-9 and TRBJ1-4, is DTGVSQNPRHKITKRGQNVTFRCDPISEHNRLYWYRQTLGQGPEFLTYFQNEAQLEKSRLLSDRFSAERPKGSFSTLEIQRTEQGDSAMYLCASSSRDGLGEKLFFGSGTQLSVL.

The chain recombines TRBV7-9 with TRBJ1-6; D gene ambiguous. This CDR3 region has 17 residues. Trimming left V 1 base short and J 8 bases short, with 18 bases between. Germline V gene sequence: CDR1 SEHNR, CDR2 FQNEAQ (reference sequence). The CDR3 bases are TGTGCCAGCAGCTTAGAAGTGGGTACGGGCCTTTATTCACCCCTCCACTTT. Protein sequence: CASSLEVGTGLYSPLHF.

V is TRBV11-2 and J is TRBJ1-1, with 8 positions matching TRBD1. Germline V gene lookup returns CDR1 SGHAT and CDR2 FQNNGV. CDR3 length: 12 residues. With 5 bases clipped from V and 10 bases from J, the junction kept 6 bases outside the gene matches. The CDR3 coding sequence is TGTGCCAGCAGCCTAACGGACAGGGCAGCTTTCTTT. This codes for CASSLTDRAAFF.

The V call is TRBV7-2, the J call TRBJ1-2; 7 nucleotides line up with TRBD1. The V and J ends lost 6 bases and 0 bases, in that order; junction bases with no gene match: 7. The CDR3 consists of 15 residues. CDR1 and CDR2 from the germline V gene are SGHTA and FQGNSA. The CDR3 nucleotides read TGTGCCAGCAGTCAAGGACAGGTTGCTAACTATGGCTACACCTTC. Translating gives CASSQGQVANYGYTF.

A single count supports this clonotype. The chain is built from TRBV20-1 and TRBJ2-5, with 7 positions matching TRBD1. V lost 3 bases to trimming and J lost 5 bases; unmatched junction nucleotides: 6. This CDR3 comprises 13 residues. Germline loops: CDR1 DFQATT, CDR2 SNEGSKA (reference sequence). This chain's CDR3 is CSARSRQGETQYF. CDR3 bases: TGCAGTGCTAGGTCGCGACAGGGTGAGACCCAGTACTTC.

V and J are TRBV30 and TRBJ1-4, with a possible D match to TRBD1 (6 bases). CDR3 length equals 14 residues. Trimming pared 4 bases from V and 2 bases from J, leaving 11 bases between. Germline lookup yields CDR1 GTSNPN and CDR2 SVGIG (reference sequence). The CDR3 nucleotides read TGTGCCTGGAATCGAGGGGGTACTAATGAAAAACTGTTTTTT. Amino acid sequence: CAWNRGGTNEKLFF.

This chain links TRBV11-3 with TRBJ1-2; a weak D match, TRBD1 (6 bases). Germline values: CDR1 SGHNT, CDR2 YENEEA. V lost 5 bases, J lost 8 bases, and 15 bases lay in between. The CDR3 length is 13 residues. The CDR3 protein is CASSLGAGGGYTF. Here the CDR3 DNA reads TGTGCCAGCAGCCTGGGGGCGGGCGGCGGCTACACCTTC.

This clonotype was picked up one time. The CDR3 nucleotides are TGTGCCAGTAGTACCGGGACAGGTAGCTCCTACGAGCAGTACTTC. It is translated as CASSTGTGSSYEQYF. The V call is TRBV19, the J call TRBJ2-7, with 8 bases lining up with TRBD1. Germline-derived CDR1 and CDR2 are LNHDA and SQIVND (reference sequence). The junction had 5 bases not matched to a gene; V was cut back by 4 bases and J by 0 bases. The CDR3 has 15 amino acids. Looking up the rest from reference TRBV19 and TRBJ2-7 gives the full variable domain: DGGITQSPKYLFRKEGQNVTLSCEQNLNHDAMYWYRQDPGQGLRLIYYSQIVNDFQKGDIAEGYSVSREKKESFPLTVTSAQKNPTAFYLCASSTGTGSSYEQYFGPGTRLTVT.

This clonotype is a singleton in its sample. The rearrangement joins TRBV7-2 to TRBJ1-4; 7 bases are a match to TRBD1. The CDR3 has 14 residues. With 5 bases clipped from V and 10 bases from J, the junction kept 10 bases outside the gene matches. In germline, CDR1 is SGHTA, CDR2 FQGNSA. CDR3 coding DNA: TGTGCCAGCAGCCTACCGGCAGGGGGGGGAAAACTGTTTTTT. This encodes CASSLPAGGGKLFF.

The CDR3 protein is CATSDSGTGDQETQYF. DNA of the CDR3: TGTGCCACCAGTGATTCGGGGACAGGGGATCAAGAGACCCAGTACTTC. V is TRBV24-1 and J is TRBJ2-5, with TRBD1 matching 10 bases. Germline V gene data show CDR1 as KGHDR and CDR2 as SFDVKD. The CDR3 runs to 16 residues. Trimming cost V 2 bases and J 2 bases; bases outside gene matches: 4.

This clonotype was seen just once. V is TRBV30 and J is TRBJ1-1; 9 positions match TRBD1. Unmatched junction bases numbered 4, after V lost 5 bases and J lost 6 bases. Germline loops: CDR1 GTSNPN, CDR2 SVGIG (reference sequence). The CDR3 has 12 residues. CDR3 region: CAWDRGEAEAFF. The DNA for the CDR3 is TGTGCCTGGGACAGGGGGGAAGCTGAAGCTTTCTTT.

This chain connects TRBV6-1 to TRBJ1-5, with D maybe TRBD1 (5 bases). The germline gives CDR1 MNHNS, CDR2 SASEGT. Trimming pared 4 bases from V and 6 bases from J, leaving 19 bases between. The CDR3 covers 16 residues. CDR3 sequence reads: CASSALPGGTSQPQHF. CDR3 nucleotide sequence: TGTGCCAGCAGTGCCCTACCGGGGGGGACCAGTCAGCCCCAGCATTTT.